This T cell receptor beta chain was observed in a study of beta chain features in type 1 diabetes. With 4 bases clipped from V and 3 bases from J, the junction kept 8 bases outside the gene matches. The CDR3 covers 15 residues. Germline CDR1 MNHEY, CDR2 SVGAGI. Investigators reverse transcribed all isolated RNA, so they sequenced expressed TCRB transcripts. The method was immunoSEQ multiplex PCR; TCRdb's version includes in-frame clones alone and lacks a portion of them. The sample yields about 270,000 clones, about 14% seen once. In its sample, this clone was seen a few times. The sequence was obtained from a woman in her thirties or forties in good health. The rearrangement uses TRBV6-5 and TRBJ1-1, with 7 bases that match TRBD1. Specimen: naive CD4+ T cells from blood. The CDR3: CASSSAEGAHTEAFF. Here the CDR3 DNA reads TGTGCCAGCAGTTCGGCCGAGGGGGCACACACTGAAGCTTTCTTT.